The 5 T cell receptor beta chains in this list originate from one sample, sequenced in a study of CD39 and CD103 CD8 tumor-infiltrating T cells. Assay used: immunoSEQ multiplex PCR; TCRdb lists only in-frame clones, some missing. The data hold roughly 3,000 clones, with 83% observed a single time. Sequencing was done on a sample of CD39- CD103- CD8+ T cells sorted from the tumor. Subset meaning: CD103-CD39- double-negative CD45RA- CD8 T cells. These TCRs come from a human donor with head and neck squamous cell carcinoma.

V gene TRBV9 combines with J gene TRBJ2-3, with 7 nucleotides matching TRBD1. Germline V gives CDR1 SGDLS, CDR2 YYNGEE. The CDR3 contains 14 residues. J lost 5 bases, V lost 0 bases, and 3 bases had no gene match. CDR3 nucleotides: TGTGCCAGCAGCGTAGAGGACAGGAGAGATACGCAGTATTTT. Amino acid sequence: CASSVEDRRDTQYF.

This rearrangement joins TRBV4-3 to TRBJ1-1, with D hard to call. V lost 0 bases, J lost 1 base, and 6 bases lay in between. Germline-derived CDR1 and CDR2 are LGHNA and YSLEER. The CDR3 is 14 amino acids. The CDR3 DNA reads as TGCGCCAGCAGCCAAGATGAGGGGAACACTGAAGCTTTCTTT. This codes for CASSQDEGNTEAFF.

The chain recombines TRBV15 with TRBJ2-2, with D tentatively TRBD1 (6 bases). The V and J ends lost 4 bases and 4 bases respectively, with 16 bases between them. The CDR3 sequence is 16 residues long. Germline V gene lookup returns CDR1 LNHNV and CDR2 YYDKDF (reference sequence). The CDR3 DNA is TGTGCCACCAGCATAGGTCCACAGGGCCCCACCGGGGAGCTGTTTTTT. It specifies CATSIGPQGPTGELFF.

The genes are TRBV21-1 and TRBJ2-7; the table's D call of TRBD2 was not tested on the DNA. TRBV21-1 is given as a pseudogene. The CDR3 loop spans 15 amino acids. The CDR3 DNA reads TGTGCCAGCAGCAAAGTCGACCCCGGGGCCTACGAGCAGTACTTC. The encoded protein is CASSKVDPGAYEQYF.

This chain links TRBV5-1 with TRBJ2-3; tentatively, D is TRBD1 (6 bases). The CDR3 sequence is 14 residues long. From germline, CDR1 is SGHRS and CDR2 YFSETQ. V was shortened by 2 bases and J by 0 bases, with 7 bases between the two germline ends. CDR3 region: CASSFTGSTDTQYF. The CDR3 nucleotides are TGCGCCAGCAGCTTTACAGGGAGCACAGATACGCAGTATTTT. Full variable domain (outside the CDR3, taken from reference TRBV5-1 and TRBJ2-3): KAGVTQTPRYLIKTRGQQVTLSCSPISGHRSVSWYQQTPGQGLQFLFEYFSETQRNKGNFPGRFSGRQFSNSRSEMNVSTLELGDSALYLCASSFTGSTDTQYFGPGTRLTVL.